This T cell receptor (beta chain) was identified during a study of cytomegalovirus exposure and HLA in healthy donors. The study, taken as a whole, reports: The classifier reportedly diagnosed cytomegalovirus status with high sensitivity and specificity. The study recorded fewer than 200 TCR beta chains that were cytomegalovirus-associated.

Details on this clone: Its target is not known.

Assay used: immunoSEQ multiplex PCR; TCRdb lists only in-frame clones, some missing. This table holds fewer than 90,000 clones, 80% to 85% found once. Germline-derived CDR1 and CDR2 are SEHNR and FQNEAQ (reference sequence). CDR3 length: 11 residues. The J segment lost 8 bases and the V segment lost 3 bases, leaving 0 bases of the junction unmatched. Separation from the 666-subject first cohort characterized the roughly 120-subject validation cohort, to which the donors belonged. The clonotype comes from a woman aged 18-29 years in good health and CMV-seropositive. This chain uses TRBV7-9 with TRBJ1-1, with 7 bases identical to TRBD1. The sample consisted of PBMCs. The CDR3 DNA reads as TGTGCCAGCAGCTTGGACAGGGAAGCTTTCTTT. Amino acid sequence: CASSLDREAFF. The full variable domain, rest sourced from reference TRBV7-9 and TRBJ1-1, is DTGVSQNPRHKITKRGQNVTFRCDPISEHNRLYWYRQTLGQGPEFLTYFQNEAQLEKSRLLSDRFSAERPKGSFSTLEIQRTEQGDSAMYLCASSLDREAFFGQGTRLTVV.